This T cell receptor beta chain was sequenced during a study of STAT5B mutations in CD4+ large granular lymphocyte leukemia. A note on this clone: Its antigen is undetermined.

Sequencing was at survey level. Clones were sequenced by immunoSEQ multiplex PCR, and TCRdb holds only the in-frame ones, with some missing. The sample gives around 25,000 clones, 72% of which show up once; approximately 0.65% is in the top ten. J gave up 3 bases and V 2 bases, and 10 bases lay outside the gene matches. The V gene's germline CDR1 is SEHNR and CDR2 FQNEAQ (reference sequence). CDR3 length: 16 residues. Overall study findings and caveats: Patient CD4-sorted repertoires stayed more clonal than healthy ones after leukemic-clone removal.

The chain uses TRBV7-9 and TRBJ2-7, with 7 bases aligning to TRBD1. This clonotype was obtained from a human donor in good health. Sequencing was carried out using CD4+ T cells from blood buffy coats. CDR3 loop: CASSLLLEGADYEQYF. CDR3 nucleotides: TGTGCCAGCAGCTTACTGCTTGAGGGGGCTGACTACGAGCAGTACTTC.